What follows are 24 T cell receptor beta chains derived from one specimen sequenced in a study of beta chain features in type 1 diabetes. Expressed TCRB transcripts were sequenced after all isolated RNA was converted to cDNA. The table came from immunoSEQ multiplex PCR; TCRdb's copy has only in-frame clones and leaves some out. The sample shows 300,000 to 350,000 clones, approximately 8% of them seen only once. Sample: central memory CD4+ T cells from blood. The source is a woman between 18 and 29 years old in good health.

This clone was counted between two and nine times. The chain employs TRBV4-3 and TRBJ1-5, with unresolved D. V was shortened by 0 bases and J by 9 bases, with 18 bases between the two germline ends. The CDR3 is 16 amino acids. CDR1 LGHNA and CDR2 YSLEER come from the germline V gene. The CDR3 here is CASSQEISLRTGPQHF. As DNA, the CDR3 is TGCGCCAGCAGCCAAGAAATTAGTCTTAGAACCGGGCCCCAGCATTTT.

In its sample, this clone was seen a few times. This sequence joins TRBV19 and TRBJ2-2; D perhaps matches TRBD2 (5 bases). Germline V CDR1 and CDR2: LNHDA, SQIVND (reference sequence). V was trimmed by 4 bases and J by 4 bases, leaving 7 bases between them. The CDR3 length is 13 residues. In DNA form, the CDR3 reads TGTGCCAGTAGTACCCGGGGCACCGGGGAGCTGTTTTTT. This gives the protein CASSTRGTGELFF.

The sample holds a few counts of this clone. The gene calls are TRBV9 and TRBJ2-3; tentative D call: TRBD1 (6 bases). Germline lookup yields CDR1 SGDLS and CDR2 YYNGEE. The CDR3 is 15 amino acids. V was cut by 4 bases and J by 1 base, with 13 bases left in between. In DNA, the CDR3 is TGTGCCAGCAGCCAGGCCGCAGGGGGCACAGATACGCAGTATTTT. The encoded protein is CASSQAAGGTDTQYF.

The CDR3 DNA reads as TGTGCCAGCAGTTTTGGGCGACCTTGGACTCAGTCCAATGAGCAGTTCTTC. Protein sequence: CASSFGRPWTQSNEQFF. The chain has TRBV28 and TRBJ2-1, with D possibly matching TRBD2 (5 bases). The germline V gene encodes CDR1 MDHEN and CDR2 SYDVKM. CDR3 size: 17 residues. Trimming stripped 3 bases from V and 6 bases from J, with 21 bases between.

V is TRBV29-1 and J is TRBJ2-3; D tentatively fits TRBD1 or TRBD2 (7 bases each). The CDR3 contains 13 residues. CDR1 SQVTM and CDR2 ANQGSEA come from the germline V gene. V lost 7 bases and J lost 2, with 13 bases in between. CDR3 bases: TGCAGCGCAGGGGGGGGTAACACAGATACGCAGTATTTT. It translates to CSAGGGNTDTQYF.

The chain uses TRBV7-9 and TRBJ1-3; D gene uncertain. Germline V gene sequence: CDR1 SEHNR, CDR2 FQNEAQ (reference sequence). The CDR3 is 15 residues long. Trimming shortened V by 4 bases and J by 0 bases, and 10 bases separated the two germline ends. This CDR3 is CASSSDANSGNTIYF. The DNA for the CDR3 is TGTGCCAGCAGCTCGGACGCAAACTCTGGAAACACCATATATTTT.

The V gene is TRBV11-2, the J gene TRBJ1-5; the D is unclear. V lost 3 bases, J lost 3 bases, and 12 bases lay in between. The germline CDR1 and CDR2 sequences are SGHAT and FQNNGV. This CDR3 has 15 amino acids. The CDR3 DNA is TGTGCCAGCAGCTTGAATAGGGATTACAATCAGCCCCAGCATTTT. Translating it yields CASSLNRDYNQPQHF. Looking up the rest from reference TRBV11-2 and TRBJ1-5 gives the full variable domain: EAGVAQSPRYKIIEKRQSVAFWCNPISGHATLYWYQQILGQGPKLLIQFQNNGVVDDSQLPKDRFSAERLKGVDSTLKIQPAKLEDSAVYLCASSLNRDYNQPQHFGDGTRLSIL.

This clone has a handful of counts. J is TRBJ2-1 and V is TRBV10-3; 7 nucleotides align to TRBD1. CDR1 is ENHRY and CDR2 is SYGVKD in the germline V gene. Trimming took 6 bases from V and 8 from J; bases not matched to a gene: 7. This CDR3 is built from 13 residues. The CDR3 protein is CAIRAGTVDEQFF. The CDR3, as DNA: TGTGCCATCAGGGCCGGGACAGTCGATGAGCAGTTCTTC.

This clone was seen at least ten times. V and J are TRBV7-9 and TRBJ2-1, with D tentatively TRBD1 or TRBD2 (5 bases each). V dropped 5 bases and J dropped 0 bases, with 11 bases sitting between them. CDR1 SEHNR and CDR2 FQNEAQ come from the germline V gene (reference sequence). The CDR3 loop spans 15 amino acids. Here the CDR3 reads CASSPGRSSYNEQFF. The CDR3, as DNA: TGTGCCAGCAGCCCGGGACGGAGCTCCTACAATGAGCAGTTCTTC.

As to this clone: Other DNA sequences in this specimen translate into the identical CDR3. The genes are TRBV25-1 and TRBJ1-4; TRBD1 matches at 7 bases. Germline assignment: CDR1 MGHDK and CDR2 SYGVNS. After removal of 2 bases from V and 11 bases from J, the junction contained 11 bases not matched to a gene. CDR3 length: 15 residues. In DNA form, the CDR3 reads TGTGCCAGCAGTGAAATTGCAGGGGGTGGAGAGAAACTGTTTTTT. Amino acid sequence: CASSEIAGGGEKLFF.

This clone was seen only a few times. CDR3 nucleotides: TGTGCCAGCAGTGGGACAAGGACCGTCTATAGCAATCAGCCCCAGCATTTT. Translated: CASSGTRTVYSNQPQHF. The rearrangement joins TRBV2 to TRBJ1-5, with D possibly being TRBD1 (5 bases). V was shortened by 4 bases and J by 0 bases, with 16 bases between the two germline ends. This CDR3 region has 17 residues. CDR1 and CDR2 (germline): SNHLY, FYNNEI.

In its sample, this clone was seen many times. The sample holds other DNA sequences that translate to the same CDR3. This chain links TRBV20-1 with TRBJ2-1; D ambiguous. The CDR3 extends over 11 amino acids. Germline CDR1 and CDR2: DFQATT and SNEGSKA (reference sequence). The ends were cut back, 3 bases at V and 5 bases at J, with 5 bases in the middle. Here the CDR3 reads CSASRHNEQFF. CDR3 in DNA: TGCAGTGCTAGTAGGCACAATGAGCAGTTCTTC.

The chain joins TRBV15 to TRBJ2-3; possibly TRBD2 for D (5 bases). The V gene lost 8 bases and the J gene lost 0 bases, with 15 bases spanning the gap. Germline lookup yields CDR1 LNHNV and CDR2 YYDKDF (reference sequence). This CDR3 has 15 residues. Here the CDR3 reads CATRYSGLSTDTQYF. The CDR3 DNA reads TGTGCCACCCGGTACAGCGGACTTAGCACAGATACGCAGTATTTT.

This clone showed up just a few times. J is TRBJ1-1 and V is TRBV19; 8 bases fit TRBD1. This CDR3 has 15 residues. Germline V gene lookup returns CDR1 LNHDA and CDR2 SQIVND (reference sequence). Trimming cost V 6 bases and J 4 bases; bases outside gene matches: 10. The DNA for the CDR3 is TGTGCCAGTAGGAGGACAGGGTATTTGGGCACTGAAGCTTTCTTT. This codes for CASRRTGYLGTEAFF.

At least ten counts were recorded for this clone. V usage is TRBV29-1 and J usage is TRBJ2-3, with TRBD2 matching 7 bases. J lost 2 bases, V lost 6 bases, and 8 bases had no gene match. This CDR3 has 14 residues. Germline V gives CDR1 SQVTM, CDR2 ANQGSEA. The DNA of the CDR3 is TGCAGCGTCCGAAGCGGGGACTACACAGATACGCAGTATTTT. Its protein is CSVRSGDYTDTQYF.

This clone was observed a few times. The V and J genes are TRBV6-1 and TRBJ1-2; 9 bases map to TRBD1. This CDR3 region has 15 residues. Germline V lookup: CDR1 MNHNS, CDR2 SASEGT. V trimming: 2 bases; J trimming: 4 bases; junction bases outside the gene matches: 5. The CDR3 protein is CASSETGGPGYGYTF. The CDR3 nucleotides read TGTGCCAGCAGTGAAACAGGGGGCCCCGGCTATGGCTACACCTTC.

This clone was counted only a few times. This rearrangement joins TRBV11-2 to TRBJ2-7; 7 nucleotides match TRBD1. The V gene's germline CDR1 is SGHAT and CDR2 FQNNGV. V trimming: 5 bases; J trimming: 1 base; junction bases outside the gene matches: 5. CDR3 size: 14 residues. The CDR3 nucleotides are TGTGCCAGCAGCCCTGTACAGGGGTCCTACGAGCAGTACTTC. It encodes CASSPVQGSYEQYF.

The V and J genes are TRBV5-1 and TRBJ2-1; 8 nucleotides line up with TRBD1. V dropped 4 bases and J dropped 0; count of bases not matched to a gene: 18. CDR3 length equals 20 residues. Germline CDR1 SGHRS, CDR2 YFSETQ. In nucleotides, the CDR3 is TGCGCCAGCAGCCTGAACTTATCAGGGGGCCGGAGAAGCTCCTACAATGAGCAGTTCTTC. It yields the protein CASSLNLSGGRRSSYNEQFF.

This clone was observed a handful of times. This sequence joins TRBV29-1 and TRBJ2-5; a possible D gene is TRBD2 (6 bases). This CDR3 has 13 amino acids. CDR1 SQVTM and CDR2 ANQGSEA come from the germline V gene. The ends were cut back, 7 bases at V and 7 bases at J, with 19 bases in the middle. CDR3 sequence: CSGTMTARATQYF. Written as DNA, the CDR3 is TGCAGCGGGACTATGACAGCCCGTGCGACCCAGTACTTC.

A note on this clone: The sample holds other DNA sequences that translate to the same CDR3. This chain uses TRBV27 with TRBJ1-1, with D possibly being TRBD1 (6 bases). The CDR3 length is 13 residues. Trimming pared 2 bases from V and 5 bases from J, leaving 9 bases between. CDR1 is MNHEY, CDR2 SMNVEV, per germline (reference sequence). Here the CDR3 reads CASSLQGRTEAFF. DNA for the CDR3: TGTGCCAGCAGTTTACAGGGGCGGACTGAAGCTTTCTTT.

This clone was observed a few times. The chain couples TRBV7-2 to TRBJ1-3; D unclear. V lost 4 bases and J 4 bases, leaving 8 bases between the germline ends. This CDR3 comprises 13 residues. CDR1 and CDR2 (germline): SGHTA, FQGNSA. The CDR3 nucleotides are TGTGCCAGCAGCTCAAGGACCGGAAACACCATATATTTT. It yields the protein CASSSRTGNTIYF.

The CDR3 DNA is TGTGCCAGCAGTGCGACAGGGAACACTGAAGCTTTCTTT. Translating gives CASSATGNTEAFF. The chain joins TRBV28 to TRBJ1-1; maybe TRBD1 (6 bases). Per the germline V gene, CDR1 is MDHEN and CDR2 is SYDVKM. Trimming stripped 5 bases from V and 1 base from J, with 8 bases between. This CDR3 spans 13 amino acids.

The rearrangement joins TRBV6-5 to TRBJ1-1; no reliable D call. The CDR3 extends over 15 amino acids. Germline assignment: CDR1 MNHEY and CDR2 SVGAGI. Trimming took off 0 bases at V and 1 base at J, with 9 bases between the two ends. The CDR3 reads CASSYSYVRNTEAFF. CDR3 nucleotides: TGTGCCAGCAGTTACTCATATGTCAGGAACACTGAAGCTTTCTTT.

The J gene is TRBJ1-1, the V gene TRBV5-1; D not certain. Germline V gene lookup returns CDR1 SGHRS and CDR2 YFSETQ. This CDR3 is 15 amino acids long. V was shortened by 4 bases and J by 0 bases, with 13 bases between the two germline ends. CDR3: CASSGAAGMNTEAFF. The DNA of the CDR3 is TGCGCCAGCAGCGGAGCGGCCGGAATGAACACTGAAGCTTTCTTT.